These 10 T cell receptor beta chains originate from one sample sequenced in a study of naive and memory T cell subsets (dated by TCRdb to about 2017). Using 3' ligation of a UMI-containing oligonucleotide to TCR cDNA, the study laid out a robust and sensitive protocol to amplify, sequence and analyze TCRs. The receptor library was made with 5' RACE. Sequencing instrument: Illumina MiSeq. The ligated cDNA was amplified in four rounds of PCR with nested alpha and beta constant region primers together with the SP2 primer. Using fastp trimming at Q25 and MiXCR clonotype assembly, TCRdb reanalyzed the public sequencing data and kept in-frame beta chains. Each CDR3 protein gets just one entry, which takes the most common genes and DNA from the rows behind it. Within this sample are 55,000 to 65,000 distinct CDR3 sequences, with under 10% of them counted one time only. About a fifth of the sample is taken by the ten largest.

The source of these receptors is a female donor in good health.

This clonotype was picked up a small number of times. The V and J genes are TRBV20-1 and TRBJ1-1, with no clear D. There are 13 residues in the CDR3. Germline CDR1 DFQATT, CDR2 SNEGSKA (reference sequence). Trimming cost V 2 bases and J 5 bases, with 12 bases left between them. CDR3 protein: CSARQDKVTEAFF. DNA for the CDR3: TGCAGTGCTAGACAAGATAAGGTGACTGAAGCTTTCTTT.

The genes are TRBV29-1 and TRBJ2-1; 11 bases align to TRBD2. This CDR3 spans 17 amino acids. Losses at the gene ends were 6 bases for V and 0 bases for J; bases not matched to a gene: 10. Germline V gene sequence: CDR1 SQVTM, CDR2 ANQGSEA. The CDR3: CSVATSGGYSSYNEQFF. CDR3 bases: TGCAGCGTCGCCACTAGCGGGGGATACAGCTCCTACAATGAGCAGTTCTTC.

In nucleotides, the CDR3 is TGCAGCGTTGAAGATTTGGGAACAGGAGAGTACTTC. This translates into CSVEDLGTGEYF. The rearrangement uses TRBV29-1 and TRBJ2-4; a weak D match, TRBD1 (5 bases). Per germline, CDR1 SQVTM and CDR2 ANQGSEA. This CDR3 comprises 12 residues. V was shortened by 0 bases and J by 14 bases, with 14 bases between the two germline ends.

Ten or more counts support this clonotype. One junction end does not reproduce the germline sequence, and a read error may be involved. The rearrangement joins TRBV29-1 to TRBJ2-3; D gene unclear. There are 13 residues in the CDR3. CDR1 is SQVTM, CDR2 ANQGSEA, per germline. In DNA, the CDR3 is TGCAGCGTGGAAGGGCTTAGCACAGATACGCAGTATTTT. It codes for CSVEGLSTDTQYF.

The V call is TRBV28, the J call TRBJ1-6, with D perhaps TRBD1 (5 bases). The V end was cut by 2 bases, the J end by 5 bases, with 10 bases between. Per the germline V gene, CDR1 is MDHEN and CDR2 is SYDVKM. The length of the CDR3 is 15 residues. CDR3 loop: CASSLGGLDNSPLHF. Here the CDR3 DNA reads TGTGCCAGCAGTTTAGGGGGACTAGATAATTCACCCCTCCACTTT.

This clonotype has more than one count but fewer than ten. CDR3 nucleotide sequence: TGTGCCAGCAGAAGGAACACTGAAGCTTTCTTT. It yields the protein CASRRNTEAFF. The genes are TRBV27 and TRBJ1-1; D remains unclear. This CDR3 contains 11 residues. With 6 bases removed from V and 1 base from J, the gap between germline ends came to 3 bases. CDR1 and CDR2 (germline): MNHEY, SMNVEV (reference sequence).

The sample holds a few counts of this clonotype. The chain carries TRBV28 and TRBJ2-5; 9 bases line up with TRBD1. There are 18 residues in the CDR3. V gave up 1 base and J gave up 4 bases; unmatched junction bases: 13. Germline V CDR1 and CDR2: MDHEN, SYDVKM. The CDR3 protein is CASSLSQPWDRVLETQYF. DNA for the CDR3: TGTGCCAGCAGTTTATCTCAACCCTGGGACAGGGTTTTAGAGACCCAGTACTTC.

This clonotype was observed many times. CDR3 residues: CSATLSGSTDTQYF. The CDR3 coding sequence is TGCAGTGCCACCCTTAGCGGGAGCACAGATACGCAGTATTTT. The genes are TRBV20-1 and TRBJ2-3; 7 bases map to TRBD2. V lost 6 bases and J lost 0; bases outside the gene matches: 6. This CDR3 region has 14 residues. Germline CDR1 and CDR2: DFQATT and SNEGSKA (reference sequence).

The table lists this clonotype with many counts. The chain is built from TRBV4-1 and TRBJ1-2; D remains ambiguous. This CDR3 contains 15 residues. The germline gives CDR1 MGHRA, CDR2 YSYEKL. With 0 bases removed from V and 1 base from J, the gap between germline ends came to 9 bases. In nucleotides, the CDR3 is TGCGCCAGCAGCCAAGAACCGGCAGTTAACTATGGCTACACCTTC. Its translation is CASSQEPAVNYGYTF.

The J gene is TRBJ1-6, the V gene TRBV27; D is undetermined. In germline, CDR1 is MNHEY, CDR2 SMNVEV (reference sequence). The CDR3 spans 16 residues. The V gene lost 6 bases and the J gene lost 7 bases, with 19 bases spanning the gap. This CDR3 reads CASSPAPEARNSPLHF. The CDR3 nucleotides read TGTGCCAGCAGCCCAGCACCAGAGGCAAGGAATTCACCCCTCCACTTT.